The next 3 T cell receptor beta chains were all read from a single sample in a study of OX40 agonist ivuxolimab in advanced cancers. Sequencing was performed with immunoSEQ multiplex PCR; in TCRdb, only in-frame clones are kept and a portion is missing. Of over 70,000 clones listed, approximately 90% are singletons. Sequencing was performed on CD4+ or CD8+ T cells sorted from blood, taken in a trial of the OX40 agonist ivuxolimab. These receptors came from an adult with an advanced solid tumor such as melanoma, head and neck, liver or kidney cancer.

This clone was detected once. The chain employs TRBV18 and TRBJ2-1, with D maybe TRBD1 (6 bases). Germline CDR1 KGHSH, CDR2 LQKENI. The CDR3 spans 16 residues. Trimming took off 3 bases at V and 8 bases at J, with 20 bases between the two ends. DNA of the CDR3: TGTGCCAGCTCACCCTCGGTGCTGGGGGCGGACCATGAGCAGTTCTTC. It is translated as CASSPSVLGADHEQFF.

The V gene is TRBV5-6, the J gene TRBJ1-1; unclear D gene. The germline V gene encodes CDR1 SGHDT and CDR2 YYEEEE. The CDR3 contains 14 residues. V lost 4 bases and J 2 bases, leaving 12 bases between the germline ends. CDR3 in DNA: TGTGCCAGCAGCACCGGACGGGCAAACACTGAAGCTTTCTTT. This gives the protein CASSTGRANTEAFF.

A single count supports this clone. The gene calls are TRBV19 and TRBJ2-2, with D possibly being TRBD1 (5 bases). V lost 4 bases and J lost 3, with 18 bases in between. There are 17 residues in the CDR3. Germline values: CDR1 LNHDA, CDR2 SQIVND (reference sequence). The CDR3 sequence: CASSKGPPEGHTGELFF. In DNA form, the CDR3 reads TGTGCCAGTAGTAAGGGGCCCCCCGAAGGGCACACCGGGGAGCTGTTTTTT.